Sequencing of this T cell receptor (beta chain) was carried out in a study of regulatory T cells in long-lasting Graves disease. Study-level information: The term persistent Graves' disease signified upward of 5 years on antithyroid drugs with positive TSH receptor antibodies. The study's findings and limits: Among the persistent patients, 2,500 to 3,500 public clonotypes were shared, more than the 950 to 1,000 shared among new patients.

Time point: persistent/refractory GD, antithyroid drugs over 5 years with positive TRAb. PBMC RNA served as the TCR library source. American Thyroid Association guidelines defined Graves' disease diagnosis. To make TCR beta libraries, researchers used iRepertoire HTBI primers and Arm-PCR of CDR3 regions. TCRdb re-analysed the multiplex PCR reads in MiXCR, keeping a single row per CDR3 protein. Of 400,000 to 600,000 distinct CDR3 sequences listed, roughly 21% are singletons. This CDR3 is 15 amino acids long. Germline V gives CDR1 LNHDA, CDR2 SQIVND (reference sequence). The V gene end was trimmed by 7 bases and the J gene end by 5 bases; junction bases not matched to a gene: 10. With regard to this clonotype: Its specificity is not known.

The TCR originated in a female donor with Graves disease. This chain joins TRBV19 and TRBJ2-7; 11 nucleotides match TRBD1. The sequenced sample was peripheral blood mononuclear cells (PBMCs), obtained when the disease was refractory, from a patient treated with antithyroid drugs. In DNA form, the CDR3 reads TGTGCCAGTACTCCGGGACAGGGGGGTTCCCACGAGCAGTACTTC. This codes for CASTPGQGGSHEQYF.